The rows below give T cell receptor beta chains drawn from one sample of a study of T-cell reconstitution after alpha-beta-depleted transplantation in children. TCRdb processed the PCR reads anew with MiXCR; each CDR3 protein has one entry. The table has some 260,000 distinct CDR3 sequences, roughly a quarter seen once. The starting material was PBMCs, mostly from graft donor cells, obtained 360 days after TCRalphabeta/CD19-depleted stem cell transplant. These receptors were taken from a female patient younger than 10 who had a stem cell transplant for congenital amegakaryocytic thrombocytopenia, so the T cells may come from the graft donor. Both conserved end residues are part of each CDR3. A D gene is named only where the DNA matches it firmly. The size field is filled for only some rows; it gives once, few, many or a size class.

J gene: TRBJ2-1; D gene: TRBD2; CDR3 length: 18; clone size: few; V gene: TRBV28; CDR3 DNA: TGTGCCAGCAGTTCTCCCTCACTAGCGCCGAGCTCCTACAATGAGCAGTTCTTC; CDR3 protein: CASSSPSLAPSSYNEQFF
J gene: TRBJ2-7; D gene: -; CDR3 length: 13; clone size: -; V gene: TRBV7-8; CDR3 DNA: TGTGCCAGCAGCTTAGCGCATGGGTACGAGCAGTACTTC; CDR3 protein: CASSLAHGYEQYF
J gene: TRBJ1-4; D gene: TRBD1; CDR3 length: 15; clone size: few; V gene: TRBV9; CDR3 DNA: TGTGCCAAGGTCCAGGGGGAATGGGTAAATGAAAAACTGTTTTTT; CDR3 protein: CAKVQGEWVNEKLFF
J gene: TRBJ2-1; D gene: TRBD2; CDR3 length: 15; clone size: many; V gene: TRBV28; CDR3 DNA: TGTGCCAGCAGTTTAGTCGCGGGGGACTACAATGAGCAGTTCTTC; CDR3 protein: CASSLVAGDYNEQFF
J gene: TRBJ1-6; D gene: -; CDR3 length: 15; clone size: -; V gene: TRBV15; CDR3 DNA: TGTGCCACCAGCAGGGGCTCAGGGAGTTATTCACCCCTCCACTTT; CDR3 protein: CATSRGSGSYSPLHF
J gene: TRBJ2-1; D gene: -; CDR3 length: 16; clone size: -; V gene: TRBV12-3/TRBV12-4; CDR3 DNA: TGTGCCAGCAGTTTGGGTGTGACTAAATCCTACAATGAGCAGTTCTTC; CDR3 protein: CASSLGVTKSYNEQFF
J gene: TRBJ1-5; D gene: -; CDR3 length: 16; clone size: -; V gene: TRBV12-3/TRBV12-4; CDR3 DNA: TGTGCCAGCACCCAAGGATCAGGTCGGAGCAATCAGCCCCAGCATTTT; CDR3 protein: CASTQGSGRSNQPQHF
J gene: TRBJ2-7; D gene: -; CDR3 length: 15; clone size: -; V gene: TRBV28; CDR3 DNA: TGTGCCAGCAGTTTCATCTCTGCCCCTTCCTACGAGCAGTACTTC; CDR3 protein: CASSFISAPSYEQYF
J gene: TRBJ2-2; D gene: TRBD1; CDR3 length: 18; clone size: many; V gene: TRBV15; CDR3 DNA: TGTGCCACCAGCAGAGACCAGGGGGCGGCTACTACAACCGGGGAGCTGTTTTTT; CDR3 protein: CATSRDQGAATTTGELFF
J gene: TRBJ2-7; D gene: -; CDR3 length: 15; clone size: few; V gene: TRBV7-8; CDR3 DNA: TGTGCCAGCAGCCCCGTAGGAGGGCCAGCCTACGAGCAGTACTTC; CDR3 protein: CASSPVGGPAYEQYF
J gene: TRBJ1-3; D gene: TRBD1; CDR3 length: 14; clone size: many; V gene: TRBV10-3; CDR3 DNA: TGTGCCATCAGAGACAGGGGGCCTGGAAACACCATATATTTT; CDR3 protein: CAIRDRGPGNTIYF
J gene: TRBJ1-4; D gene: -; CDR3 length: 16; clone size: -; V gene: TRBV5-5; CDR3 DNA: TGTGCCAGCAGCTCCCCTGGATGGCCTTCCGAGGGAAAACTGTTTTTT; CDR3 protein: CASSSPGWPSEGKLFF
J gene: TRBJ2-2; D gene: TRBD2; CDR3 length: 13; clone size: -; V gene: TRBV12-3/TRBV12-4; CDR3 DNA: TGTGCCAGCAGACTAGCGGGCACCGGGGAGCTGTTTTTT; CDR3 protein: CASRLAGTGELFF
J gene: TRBJ2-2; D gene: -; CDR3 length: 16; clone size: many; V gene: TRBV2; CDR3 DNA: TGTGCCAGCCGCCGGGACTTCGAACCAAACACCGGGGAGCTGTTTTTT; CDR3 protein: CASRRDFEPNTGELFF
J gene: TRBJ2-7; D gene: TRBD1; CDR3 length: 14; clone size: -; V gene: TRBV28; CDR3 DNA: TGTGCCAGCAGTGAGGGGACAGGGAGCTACGAGCAGTACTTC; CDR3 protein: CASSEGTGSYEQYF
J gene: TRBJ2-3; D gene: -; CDR3 length: 15; clone size: few; V gene: TRBV6-5; CDR3 DNA: TGTGCCAGCAGTTCAGTAGCGAGTAGCACAGATACGCAGTATTTT; CDR3 protein: CASSSVASSTDTQYF
J gene: TRBJ2-1; D gene: TRBD2; CDR3 length: 14; clone size: -; V gene: TRBV12-3/TRBV12-4; CDR3 DNA: TGTGCCAGCAGTTTGACTAGCGGGGCCCACTGGCAGTTCTTC; CDR3 protein: CASSLTSGAHWQFF
J gene: TRBJ2-7; D gene: TRBD2; CDR3 length: 15; clone size: -; V gene: TRBV12-3/TRBV12-4; CDR3 DNA: TGTGCCAGCAGTACAACTAGCGGAGCCTCCTACGAGCAGTACTTC; CDR3 protein: CASSTTSGASYEQYF
J gene: TRBJ2-3; D gene: -; CDR3 length: 12; clone size: many; V gene: TRBV12-3/TRBV12-4; CDR3 DNA: TGTGCCAGCGGGGGGCTCGCGGATACGCAGTATTTT; CDR3 protein: CASGGLADTQYF
J gene: TRBJ2-2; D gene: TRBD2; CDR3 length: 14; clone size: few; V gene: TRBV7-7; CDR3 DNA: TGTGCCAGCAGCCTTGGGGGGGAAACCGGGGAGCTGTTTTTT; CDR3 protein: CASSLGGETGELFF
J gene: TRBJ1-5; D gene: -; CDR3 length: 14; clone size: -; V gene: TRBV2; CDR3 DNA: TGTGCCAGCAGTGAGGGGGGCTTCAATCAGCCCCAGCATTTT; CDR3 protein: CASSEGGFNQPQHF
J gene: TRBJ2-5; D gene: -; CDR3 length: 13; clone size: -; V gene: TRBV12-3/TRBV12-4; CDR3 DNA: TGTGCCAGCAAGGTCGGGGCGGCGGAGACCCAGTACTTC; CDR3 protein: CASKVGAAETQYF
J gene: TRBJ1-5; D gene: -; CDR3 length: 11; clone size: -; V gene: TRBV12-3/TRBV12-4; CDR3 DNA: TGTGCCAGCAGTTCCGACAGCCGGCAGCATTTT; CDR3 protein: CASSSDSRQHF
J gene: TRBJ1-6; D gene: TRBD1; CDR3 length: 16; clone size: -; V gene: TRBV9; CDR3 DNA: TGTGCCAGCAGCGTAGGTCGGGACAGGGGATCTTCACCCCTCCACTTT; CDR3 protein: CASSVGRDRGSSPLHF